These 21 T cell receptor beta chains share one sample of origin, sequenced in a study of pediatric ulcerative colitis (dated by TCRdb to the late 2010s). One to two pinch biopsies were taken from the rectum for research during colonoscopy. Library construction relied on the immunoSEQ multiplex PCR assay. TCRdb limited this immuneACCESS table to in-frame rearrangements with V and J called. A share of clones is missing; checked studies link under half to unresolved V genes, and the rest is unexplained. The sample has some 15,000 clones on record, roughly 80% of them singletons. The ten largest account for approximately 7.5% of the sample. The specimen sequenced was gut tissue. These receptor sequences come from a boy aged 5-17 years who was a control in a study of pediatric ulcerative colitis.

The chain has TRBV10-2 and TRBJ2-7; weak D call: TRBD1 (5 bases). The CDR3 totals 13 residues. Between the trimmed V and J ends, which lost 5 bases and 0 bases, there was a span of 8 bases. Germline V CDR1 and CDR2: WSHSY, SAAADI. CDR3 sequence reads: CASSQDTSYEQYF. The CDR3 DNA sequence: TGCGCCAGCAGTCAGGACACCTCCTACGAGCAGTACTTC.

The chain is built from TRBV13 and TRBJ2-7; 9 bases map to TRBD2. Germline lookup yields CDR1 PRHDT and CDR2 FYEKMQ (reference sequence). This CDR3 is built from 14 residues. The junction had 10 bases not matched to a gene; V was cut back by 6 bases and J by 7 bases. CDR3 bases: TGTGCCAGCAGTTTCGCGGGAGGGCCTCGGGAGCAGTACTTC. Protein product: CASSFAGGPREQYF.

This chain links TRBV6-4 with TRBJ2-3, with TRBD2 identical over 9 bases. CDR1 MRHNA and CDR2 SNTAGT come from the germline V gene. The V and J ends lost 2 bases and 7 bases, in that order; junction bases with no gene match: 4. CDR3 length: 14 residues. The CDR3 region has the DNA TGTGCCAGCAGTGACGGCGGGAGGGAGAATACGCAGTATTTT. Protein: CASSDGGRENTQYF.

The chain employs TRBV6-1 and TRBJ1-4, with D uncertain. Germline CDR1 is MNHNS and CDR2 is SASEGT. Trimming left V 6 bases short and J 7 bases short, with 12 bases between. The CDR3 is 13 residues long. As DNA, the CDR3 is TGTGCCAGCAGATTCGGGGAAGGTGAAAAACTGTTTTTT. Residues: CASRFGEGEKLFF.

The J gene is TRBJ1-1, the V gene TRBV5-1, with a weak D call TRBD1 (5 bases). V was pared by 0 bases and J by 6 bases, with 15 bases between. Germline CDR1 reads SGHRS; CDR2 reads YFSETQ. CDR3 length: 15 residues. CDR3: CASSLGQGGEPEAFF. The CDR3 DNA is TGCGCCAGCAGCTTGGGTCAGGGAGGAGAACCTGAAGCTTTCTTT.

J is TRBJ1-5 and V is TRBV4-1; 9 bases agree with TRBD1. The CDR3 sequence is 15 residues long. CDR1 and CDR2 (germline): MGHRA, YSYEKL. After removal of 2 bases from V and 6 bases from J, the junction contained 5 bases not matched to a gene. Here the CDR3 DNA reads TGCGCCAGCAGCCAAATTCCGGACAGGGGTCAGCCCCAGCATTTT. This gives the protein CASSQIPDRGQPQHF.

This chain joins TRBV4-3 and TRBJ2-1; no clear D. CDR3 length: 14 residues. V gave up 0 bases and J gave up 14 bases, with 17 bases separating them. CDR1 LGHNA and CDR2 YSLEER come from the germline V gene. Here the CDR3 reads CASSQELFAVTEFF. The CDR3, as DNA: TGCGCCAGCAGCCAAGAATTGTTTGCGGTTACGGAGTTCTTC.

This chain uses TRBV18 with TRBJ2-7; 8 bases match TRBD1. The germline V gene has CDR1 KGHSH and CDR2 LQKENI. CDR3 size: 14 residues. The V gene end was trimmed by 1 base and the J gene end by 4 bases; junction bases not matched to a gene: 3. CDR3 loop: CASSPRTGLYEQYF. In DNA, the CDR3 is TGTGCCAGCTCACCACGGACAGGGCTATACGAGCAGTACTTC.

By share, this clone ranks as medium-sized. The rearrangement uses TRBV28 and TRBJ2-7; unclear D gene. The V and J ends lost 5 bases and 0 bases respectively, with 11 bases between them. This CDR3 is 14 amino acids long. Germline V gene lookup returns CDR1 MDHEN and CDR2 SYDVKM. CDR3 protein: CASSHLKNSYEQYF. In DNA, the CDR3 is TGTGCCAGCAGTCACCTCAAGAACTCCTACGAGCAGTACTTC.

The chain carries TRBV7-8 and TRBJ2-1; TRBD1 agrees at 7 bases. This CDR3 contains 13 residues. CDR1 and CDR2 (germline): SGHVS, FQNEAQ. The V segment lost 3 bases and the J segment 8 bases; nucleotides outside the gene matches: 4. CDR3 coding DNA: TGTGCCAGCAGCTTCGACAGGGCCCATGAGCAGTTCTTC. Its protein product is CASSFDRAHEQFF.

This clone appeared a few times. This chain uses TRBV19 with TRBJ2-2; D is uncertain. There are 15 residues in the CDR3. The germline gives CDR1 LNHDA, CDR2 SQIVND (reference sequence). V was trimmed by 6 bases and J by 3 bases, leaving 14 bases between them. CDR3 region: CASRARAYDTGELFF. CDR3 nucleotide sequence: TGTGCCAGTAGGGCCCGTGCTTATGACACCGGGGAGCTGTTTTTT.

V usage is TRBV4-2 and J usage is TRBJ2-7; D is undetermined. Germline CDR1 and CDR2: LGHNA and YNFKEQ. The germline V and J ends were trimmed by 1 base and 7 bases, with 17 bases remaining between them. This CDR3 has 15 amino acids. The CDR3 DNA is TGTGCCAGCAGCCAAGTCGAAGGTAGGGATCTGGAGCAGTACTTC. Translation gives CASSQVEGRDLEQYF.

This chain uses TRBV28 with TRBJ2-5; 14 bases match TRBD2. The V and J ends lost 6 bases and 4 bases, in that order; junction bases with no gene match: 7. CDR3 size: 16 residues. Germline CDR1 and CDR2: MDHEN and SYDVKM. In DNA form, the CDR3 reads TGTGCCAGCAGCCTGGGACTAGCGGGAGACCTAGAGACCCAGTACTTC. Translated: CASSLGLAGDLETQYF.

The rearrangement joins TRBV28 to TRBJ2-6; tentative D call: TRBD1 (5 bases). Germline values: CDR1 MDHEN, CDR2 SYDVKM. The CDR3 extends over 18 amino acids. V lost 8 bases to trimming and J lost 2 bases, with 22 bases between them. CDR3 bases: TGTGCCAGCGTTGGGGCGCAGGGTGGATTAACTGGGGCCAACGTCCTGACTTTC. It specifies CASVGAQGGLTGANVLTF. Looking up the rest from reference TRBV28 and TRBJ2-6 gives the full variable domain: DVKVTQSSRYLVKRTGEKVFLECVQDMDHENMFWYRQDPGLGLRLIYFSYDVKMKEKGDIPEGYSVSREKKERFSLILESASTNQTSMYLCASVGAQGGLTGANVLTFGAGSRLTVL.

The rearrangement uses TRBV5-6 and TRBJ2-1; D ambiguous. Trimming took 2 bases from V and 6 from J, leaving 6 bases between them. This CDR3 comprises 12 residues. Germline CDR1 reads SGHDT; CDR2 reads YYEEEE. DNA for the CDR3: TGTGCCAGCAGCTTTCCCGGCAATGAGCAGTTCTTC. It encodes CASSFPGNEQFF. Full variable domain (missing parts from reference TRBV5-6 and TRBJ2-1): DAGVTQSPTHLIKTRGQQVTLRCSPKSGHDTVSWYQQALGQGPQFIFQYYEEEERQRGNFPDRFSGHQFPNYSSELNVNALLLGDSALYLCASSFPGNEQFFGPGTRLTVL.

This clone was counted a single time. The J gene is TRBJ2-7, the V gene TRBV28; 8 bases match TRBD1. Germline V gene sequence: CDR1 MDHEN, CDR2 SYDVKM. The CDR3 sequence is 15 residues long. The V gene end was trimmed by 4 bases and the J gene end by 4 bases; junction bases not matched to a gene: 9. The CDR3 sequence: CASSSTGQGGYEQYF. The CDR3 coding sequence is TGTGCCAGCAGTTCCACAGGACAGGGCGGATACGAGCAGTACTTC.

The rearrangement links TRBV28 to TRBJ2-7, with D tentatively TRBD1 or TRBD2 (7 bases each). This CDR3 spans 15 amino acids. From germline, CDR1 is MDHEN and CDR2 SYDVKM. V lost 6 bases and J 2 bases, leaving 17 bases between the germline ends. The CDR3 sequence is CASSPRGGFTYEQYF. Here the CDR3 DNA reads TGTGCCAGCAGCCCCAGGGGGGGGTTTACCTACGAGCAGTACTTC.

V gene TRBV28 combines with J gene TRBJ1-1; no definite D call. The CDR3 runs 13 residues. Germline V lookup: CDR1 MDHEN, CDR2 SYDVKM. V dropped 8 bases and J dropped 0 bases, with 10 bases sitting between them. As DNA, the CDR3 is TGTGCCAGCTTTCAAACGGTGAACACTGAAGCTTTCTTT. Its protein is CASFQTVNTEAFF.

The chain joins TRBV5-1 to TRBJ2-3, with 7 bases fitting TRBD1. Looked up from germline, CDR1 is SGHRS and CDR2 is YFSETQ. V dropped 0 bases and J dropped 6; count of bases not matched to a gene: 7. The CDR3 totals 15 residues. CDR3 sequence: CASSLGTGGFDTQYF. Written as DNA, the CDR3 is TGCGCCAGCAGCTTGGGGACAGGTGGATTCGATACGCAGTATTTT.

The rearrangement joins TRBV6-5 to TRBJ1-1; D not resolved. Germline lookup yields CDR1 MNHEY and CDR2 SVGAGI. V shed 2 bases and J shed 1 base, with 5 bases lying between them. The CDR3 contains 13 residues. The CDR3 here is CASSYGENTEAFF. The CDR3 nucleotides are TGTGCCAGCAGTTACGGCGAGAACACTGAAGCTTTCTTT.

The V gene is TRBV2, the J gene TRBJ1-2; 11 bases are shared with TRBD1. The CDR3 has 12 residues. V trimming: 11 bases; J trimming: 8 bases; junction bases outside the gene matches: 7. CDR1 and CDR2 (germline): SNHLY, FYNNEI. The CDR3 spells CAGGQGARGYTF. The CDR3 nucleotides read TGTGCCGGTGGACAGGGGGCGCGAGGCTACACCTTC.